The 5 T cell receptor beta chains below all came from one sample that was sequenced in a study of T cell responses to AZD1222 COVID-19 vaccine. Method: immunoSEQ multiplex PCR; TCRdb's copy keeps in-frame clones and lacks some. This sample has 240,000 or so clones, with approximately 93% found just once. The material sequenced was peripheral blood, taken on day 0 of AZD1222 vaccination. The receptors were gathered from an adult in good health.

The chain joins TRBV7-6 to TRBJ1-3, with 8 nucleotides matching TRBD1. Germline V gene lookup returns CDR1 SGHVS and CDR2 FNYEAQ. The J segment lost 4 bases and the V segment lost 5 bases, leaving 1 base of the junction unmatched. The CDR3 runs to 13 residues. The CDR3 DNA is TGTGCCAGCAGCCGGGACAGGGGAAACACCATATATTTT. It yields the protein CASSRDRGNTIYF. Full variable domain (rest looked up from reference TRBV7-6 and TRBJ1-3): GAGVSQSPRYKVTKRGQDVALRCDPISGHVSLYWYRQALGQGPEFLTYFNYEAQQDKSGLPNDRFSAERPEGSISTLTIQRTEQRDSAMYRCASSRDRGNTIYFGEGSWLTVV.

The rearrangement links TRBV5-1 to TRBJ2-1; either TRBD1 or TRBD2 may fit D (5 bases each). CDR1 and CDR2 from the germline V gene are SGHRS and YFSETQ. V lost 1 base, J lost 0 bases, and 8 bases lay in between. CDR3 length: 15 residues. As DNA, the CDR3 is TGCGCCAGCAGCTTGAGGGACCACTCCTACAATGAGCAGTTCTTC. Translating it yields CASSLRDHSYNEQFF.

The gene calls are TRBV29-1 and TRBJ1-6, with D possibly TRBD1 on 5 matching bases. V lost 5 bases and J lost 5, with 10 bases in between. This CDR3 is built from 13 residues. From germline, CDR1 is SQVTM and CDR2 ANQGSEA. Written as DNA, the CDR3 is TGCAGCGTTTCTTGGGGCGATAATTCACCCCTCCACTTT. This codes for CSVSWGDNSPLHF.

The chain has TRBV9 and TRBJ1-2, with unresolved D. V was cut by 3 bases and J by 3 bases, with 12 bases left in between. The CDR3 has 14 residues. Germline V gene lookup returns CDR1 SGDLS and CDR2 YYNGEE. CDR3 bases: TGTGCCAGCAGCGACCCCTTCAAGGACTATGGCTACACCTTC. It yields the protein CASSDPFKDYGYTF.

J is TRBJ2-7 and V is TRBV7-8, with D perhaps TRBD2 (5 bases). Trimming left V 5 bases short and J 3 bases short, with 17 bases between. This CDR3 contains 15 residues. Germline V gene sequence: CDR1 SGHVS, CDR2 FQNEAQ. In nucleotides, the CDR3 is TGTGCCAGCAGCCAAGGACCGGGAATATTCTACGAGCAGTACTTC. This encodes CASSQGPGIFYEQYF.